The 26 T cell receptor beta chains reported below all come from one sample, sequenced in a study of monozygotic twins with inflammatory bowel disease. One entry per CDR3 protein, without DNA, is what TCRdb gives after re-calling the 5' RACE reads. This table lists about 300,000 distinct CDR3 sequences. Sequencing used blood. The receptors come from a human donor with ulcerative colitis or Crohn's disease, or a healthy co-twin of an affected twin (not recorded which).

The gene calls are TRBV5-4 and TRBJ2-1; the TRBD1 assignment by TCRdb is unverifiable without DNA. The CDR3 extends over 14 amino acids. CDR1 is SGHNT and CDR2 is YYREEE in the germline V gene (reference sequence). The CDR3 loop reads CASSFGTVANEQFF.

V and J are TRBV6-2 or TRBV6-3 and TRBJ2-1; checking the TCRdb D call of TRBD1 is not possible without DNA. Germline assignment: CDR1 MNHEY and CDR2 SVGEGT. The CDR3 is 15 residues long. The CDR3 region is CASSDRTGNMAEQFF.

The rearrangement joins TRBV18 to TRBJ2-3; lacking DNA, the TRBD1 call made by TCRdb goes unchecked. The CDR3 loop spans 15 amino acids. Germline V gives CDR1 KGHSH, CDR2 LQKENI. The CDR3 region is CASSPYGTSTDTQYF.

The chain couples TRBV12-3 or TRBV12-4 to TRBJ2-4; the TCRdb call, TRBD1, lacks DNA for checking. The length of the CDR3 is 15 residues. CDR3 residues: CASSAPTIAKNIQYF.

V gene TRBV3-1 combines with J gene TRBJ2-3; lacking DNA, the TRBD2 call made by TCRdb goes unchecked. The CDR3 is made up of 16 amino acids. CDR1 is LGHDT and CDR2 is YNNKEL in the germline V gene (reference sequence). The CDR3 sequence is CASSPRGTSGVDTQYF.

V and J are TRBV6-1 and TRBJ2-3; TCRdb lists TRBD1, though no DNA is available to test this call. CDR3 size: 14 residues. CDR1 is MNHNS and CDR2 is SASEGT in the germline V gene. The CDR3 loop reads CASRKTGWTDTQYF.

The CDR3 loop reads CASSFGEPNEKLFF. This rearrangement joins TRBV5-1 to TRBJ1-4. This CDR3 has 14 residues. Germline values: CDR1 SGHRS, CDR2 YFSETQ. The full variable domain, rest sourced from reference TRBV5-1 and TRBJ1-4, is KAGVTQTPRYLIKTRGQQVTLSCSPISGHRSVSWYQQTPGQGLQFLFEYFSETQRNKGNFPGRFSGRQFSNSRSEMNVSTLELGDSALYLCASSFGEPNEKLFFGSGTQLSVL.

The chain is built from TRBV7-2 and TRBJ2-7; the TCRdb D gene call, TRBD2, has no DNA to confirm it. Germline V gene sequence: CDR1 SGHTA, CDR2 FQGNSA. The CDR3 length is 15 residues. This CDR3 is CASSPPGFLTYEQYF.

The CDR3 loop reads CSASRQGPVDEQFF. The chain combines TRBV20-1 with TRBJ2-1; with no DNA, the TCRdb D assignment of TRBD1 cannot be verified. The CDR3 has 14 residues. Germline values: CDR1 DFQATT, CDR2 SNEGSKA (reference sequence).

The CDR3 sequence is CSASSSGRSGETQYF. The chain carries TRBV20-1 and TRBJ2-5; TCRdb's D gene call, TRBD2, goes unchecked for lack of DNA. The CDR3 runs 15 residues. The V gene's germline CDR1 is DFQATT and CDR2 SNEGSKA (reference sequence).

The V call is TRBV5-1, the J call TRBJ2-7; as DNA is missing, the TRBD2 call by TCRdb cannot be tested. The CDR3 has 14 residues. The germline CDR1 and CDR2 sequences are SGHRS and YFSETQ. The CDR3 sequence is CASSLAGPGAEQYF.

This chain connects TRBV5-1 to TRBJ2-3; no DNA is available, so the TRBD1 call from TCRdb remains unchecked. The CDR3 sequence is 16 residues long. Germline V gene sequence: CDR1 SGHRS, CDR2 YFSETQ. The CDR3 sequence: CASSLDGQGDADTQYF.

This sequence joins TRBV20-1 and TRBJ2-7; the TCRdb call, TRBD1, lacks DNA for checking. The length of the CDR3 is 13 residues. Looked up from germline, CDR1 is DFQATT and CDR2 is SNEGSKA (reference sequence). The CDR3 protein is CSARATGEYEQYF.

This rearrangement joins TRBV18 to TRBJ1-1. The CDR3 consists of 13 residues. Germline CDR1 KGHSH, CDR2 LQKENI. The CDR3 protein is CASSPGLNTEAFF.

The chain uses TRBV4-3 and TRBJ1-1; no DNA is available, so the TRBD1 call from TCRdb remains unchecked. From germline, CDR1 is LGHNA and CDR2 YSLEER. This CDR3 has 15 residues. Here the CDR3 reads CASSQEEGLNTEAFF.

The V gene is TRBV28, the J gene TRBJ2-1; the TCRdb D gene call, TRBD1, has no DNA to confirm it. This CDR3 region has 16 residues. The V gene's germline CDR1 is MDHEN and CDR2 SYDVKM. This CDR3 is CASRRQGRRSYNEQFF.

The chain carries TRBV5-1 and TRBJ2-5; there is no DNA to check the TCRdb D call of TRBD1. Germline CDR1 reads SGHRS; CDR2 reads YFSETQ. The CDR3 runs 14 residues. CDR3 in amino acids: CASSLEVQGSAQYF.

J is TRBJ1-2 and V is TRBV5-5; the D gene TCRdb calls, TRBD1, cannot be checked with no DNA. Germline loops: CDR1 SGHKS, CDR2 YYEKEE (reference sequence). This CDR3 has 15 amino acids. CDR3 loop: CASSASNREGYGYTF.

This sequence joins TRBV7-2 and TRBJ1-1. Looked up from germline, CDR1 is SGHTA and CDR2 is FQGNSA. CDR3 length equals 14 residues. CDR3 sequence: CASSFGNMRTEAFF.

This CDR3 is CATGTVDNEQFF. J is TRBJ2-1 and V is TRBV15; TCRdb lists TRBD1, though no DNA is available to test this call. This CDR3 is built from 12 residues. The germline V gene encodes CDR1 LNHNV and CDR2 YYDKDF (reference sequence).

The rearrangement uses TRBV12-3 or TRBV12-4 and TRBJ1-4; TCRdb designates TRBD1, a call that cannot be tested without DNA. The CDR3 runs 15 residues. CDR3 protein: CASTSGGSRRGKLFF.

The rearrangement links TRBV29-1 to TRBJ2-7; TCRdb indicates TRBD1, and absent DNA this call remains unverified. This CDR3 contains 12 residues. Germline values: CDR1 SQVTM, CDR2 ANQGSEA. CDR3 in amino acids: CSVTGTGGEQYF.

The V gene is TRBV5-1, the J gene TRBJ1-1. Looked up from germline, CDR1 is SGHRS and CDR2 is YFSETQ. This CDR3 has 12 amino acids. Here the CDR3 reads CASSSLDSEAFF.

This chain uses TRBV28 with TRBJ2-5. Looked up from germline, CDR1 is MDHEN and CDR2 is SYDVKM. This CDR3 is 13 amino acids long. CDR3 sequence: CASSLKGYGTQYF.

V usage is TRBV5-1 and J usage is TRBJ2-5; TCRdb designates TRBD1, a call that cannot be tested without DNA. CDR1 SGHRS and CDR2 YFSETQ come from the germline V gene. The CDR3 is 15 residues long. CDR3: CASSLSGGITETQYF.

The chain employs TRBV19 and TRBJ1-1; TCRdb's D call of TRBD1 is untestable without DNA. The CDR3 is made up of 14 amino acids. Looked up from germline, CDR1 is LNHDA and CDR2 is SQIVND (reference sequence). The CDR3 here is CASSFGTENTEAFF.